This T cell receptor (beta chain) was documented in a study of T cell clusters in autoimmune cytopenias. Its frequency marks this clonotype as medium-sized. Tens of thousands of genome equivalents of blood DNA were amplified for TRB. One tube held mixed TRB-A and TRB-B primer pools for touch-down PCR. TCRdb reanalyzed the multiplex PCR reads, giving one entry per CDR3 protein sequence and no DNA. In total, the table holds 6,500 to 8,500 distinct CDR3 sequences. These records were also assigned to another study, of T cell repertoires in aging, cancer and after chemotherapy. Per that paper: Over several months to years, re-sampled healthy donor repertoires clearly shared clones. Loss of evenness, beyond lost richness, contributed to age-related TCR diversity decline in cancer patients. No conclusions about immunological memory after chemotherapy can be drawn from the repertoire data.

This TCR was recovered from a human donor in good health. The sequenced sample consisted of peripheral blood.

CDR3 region: CASTRGSGAPWFF. The chain combines TRBV27 with TRBJ2-1; TCRdb calls TRBD2, which cannot be checked without DNA. Germline V gene lookup returns CDR1 MNHEY and CDR2 SMNVEV (reference sequence). CDR3 length: 13 residues.